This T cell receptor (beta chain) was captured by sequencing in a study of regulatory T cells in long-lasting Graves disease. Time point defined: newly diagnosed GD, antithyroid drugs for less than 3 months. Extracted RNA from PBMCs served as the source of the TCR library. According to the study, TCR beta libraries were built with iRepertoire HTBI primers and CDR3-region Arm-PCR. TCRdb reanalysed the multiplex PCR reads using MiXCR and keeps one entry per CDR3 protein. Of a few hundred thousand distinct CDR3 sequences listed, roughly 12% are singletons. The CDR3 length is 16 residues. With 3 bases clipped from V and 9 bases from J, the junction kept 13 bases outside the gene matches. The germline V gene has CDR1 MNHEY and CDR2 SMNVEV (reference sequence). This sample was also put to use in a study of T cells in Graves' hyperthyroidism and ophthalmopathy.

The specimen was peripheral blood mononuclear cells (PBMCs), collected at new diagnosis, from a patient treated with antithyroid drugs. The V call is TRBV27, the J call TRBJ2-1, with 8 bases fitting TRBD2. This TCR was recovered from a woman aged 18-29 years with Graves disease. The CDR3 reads CASSFLAGPKRGEQFF. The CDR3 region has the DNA TGTGCCAGCAGTTTCTTAGCGGGACCAAAACGGGGTGAGCAGTTCTTC.